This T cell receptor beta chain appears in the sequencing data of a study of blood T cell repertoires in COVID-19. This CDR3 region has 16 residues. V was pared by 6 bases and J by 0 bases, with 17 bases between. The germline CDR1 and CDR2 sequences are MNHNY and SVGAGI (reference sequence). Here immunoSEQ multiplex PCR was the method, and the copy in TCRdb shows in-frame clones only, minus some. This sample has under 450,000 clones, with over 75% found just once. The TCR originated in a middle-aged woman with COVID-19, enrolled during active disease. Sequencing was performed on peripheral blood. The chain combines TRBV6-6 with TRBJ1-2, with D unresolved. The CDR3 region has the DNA TGTGCCAGCAGCCCGCCCCGGAGGCTAGCTAACTATGGCTACACCTTC. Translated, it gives CASSPPRRLANYGYTF.